This TCR beta chain is from a study of technical replicates of blood from a handful of donors. Sequencing was performed with immunoSEQ multiplex PCR; in TCRdb, only in-frame clones are kept and a portion is missing. The table shows tens of thousands of clones, with about 95% occurring only once. The CDR3 length is 16 residues. Trimming left V 2 bases short and J 4 bases short, with 15 bases between. Germline values: CDR1 MNHNY, CDR2 SVGAGI (reference sequence). Specimen: T cells isolated from PBMCs. The receptor was derived from a human donor in good health. The chain recombines TRBV6-6 with TRBJ2-1; D perhaps matches TRBD2 (5 bases). The CDR3 nucleotides read TGTGCCAGCAGTTACCGGGGAATTACCTCTTACAATGAGCAGTTCTTC. It encodes CASSYRGITSYNEQFF.